This T cell receptor (beta chain) was recorded in a study of naive and memory T cell subsets. Amplification of ligated cDNA took four PCR rounds with SP2 and nested alpha and beta constant primers. TCRdb analysed the 5' RACE reads with MiXCR anew, one entry per CDR3 protein. The data contain about 48,000 distinct CDR3 sequences, approximately 4.5% of them singletons. This clonotype was recorded many times. V shed 4 bases and J shed 0 bases, with 13 bases lying between them. This CDR3 spans 15 amino acids. The germline V gene encodes CDR1 SGHAT and CDR2 FQNNGV. TCR cDNA received a 3' ligated oligonucleotide that carried a UMI. Whole-blood samples were about 2.5 ml of peripheral blood from healthy adult volunteers. Input was about 1 to 1,100 ng of DNase-treated total RNA without cell sorting.

The chain employs TRBV11-2 and TRBJ2-7, with D possibly being TRBD1 (6 bases). This sequence was found in a female donor in good health. CDR3 protein: CASSWGDRSSYEQYF. CDR3 in DNA: TGTGCCAGCAGCTGGGGAGACAGGAGCTCCTACGAGCAGTACTTC.